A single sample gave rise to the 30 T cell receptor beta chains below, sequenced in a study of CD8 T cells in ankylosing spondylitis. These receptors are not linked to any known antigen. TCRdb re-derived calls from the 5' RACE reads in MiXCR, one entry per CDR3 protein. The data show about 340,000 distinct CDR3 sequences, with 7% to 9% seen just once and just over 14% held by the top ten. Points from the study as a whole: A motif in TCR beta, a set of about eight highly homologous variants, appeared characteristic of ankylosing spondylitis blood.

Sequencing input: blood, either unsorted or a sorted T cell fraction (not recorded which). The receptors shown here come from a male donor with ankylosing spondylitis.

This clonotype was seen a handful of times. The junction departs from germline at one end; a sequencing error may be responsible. The CDR3 DNA follows: TGTGCCAGCAGCCAGACCGGAAGGGACAATGAGTTT. It yields the protein CASSQTGRDNEF. The V gene is TRBV3-1, the J gene TRBJ1-1; D is perhaps TRBD1 (6 bases). The germline CDR1 and CDR2 sequences are LGHDT and YNNKEL (reference sequence). This CDR3 is 12 amino acids long.

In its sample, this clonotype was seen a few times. In DNA, the CDR3 is TGTGCCAGCAGCCCCGAGGGTCTGGGCCTCTACGAGCAGTACTTC. This gives the protein CASSPEGLGLYEQYF. The gene calls are TRBV7-9 and TRBJ2-7; perhaps TRBD2 as D (5 bases). This CDR3 region has 15 residues. Germline-derived CDR1 and CDR2 are SEHNR and FQNEAQ (reference sequence). V was clipped by 5 bases and J by 3 bases, with 17 bases between them.

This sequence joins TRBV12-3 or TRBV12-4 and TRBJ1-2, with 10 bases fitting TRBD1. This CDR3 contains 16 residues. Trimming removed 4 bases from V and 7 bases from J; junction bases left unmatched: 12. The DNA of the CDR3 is TGTGCCAGCAGTTCCGGGACAGGGGCCTACCGGGGTGGCTACACCTTC. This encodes CASSSGTGAYRGGYTF.

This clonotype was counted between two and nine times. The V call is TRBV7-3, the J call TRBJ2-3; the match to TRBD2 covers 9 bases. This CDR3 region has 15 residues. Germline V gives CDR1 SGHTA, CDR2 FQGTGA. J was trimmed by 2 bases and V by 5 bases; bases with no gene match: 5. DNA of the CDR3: TGTGCCAGCAGCCCGGAGCGGGGGGACACAGATACGCAGTATTTT. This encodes CASSPERGDTDTQYF.

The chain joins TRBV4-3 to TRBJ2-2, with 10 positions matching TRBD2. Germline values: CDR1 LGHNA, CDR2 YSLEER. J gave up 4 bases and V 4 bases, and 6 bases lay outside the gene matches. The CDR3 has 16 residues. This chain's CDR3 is CASSRGLAGATGELFF. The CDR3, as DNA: TGCGCCAGCAGCCGGGGGCTAGCGGGAGCCACCGGGGAGCTGTTTTTT.

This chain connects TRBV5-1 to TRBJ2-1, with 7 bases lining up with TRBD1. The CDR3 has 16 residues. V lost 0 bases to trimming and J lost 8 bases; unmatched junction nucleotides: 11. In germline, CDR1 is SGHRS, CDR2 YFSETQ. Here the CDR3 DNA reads TGCGCCAGCAGCTTGGTTGGGACAGACTTAGGTGATGAGCAGTTCTTC. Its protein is CASSLVGTDLGDEQFF.

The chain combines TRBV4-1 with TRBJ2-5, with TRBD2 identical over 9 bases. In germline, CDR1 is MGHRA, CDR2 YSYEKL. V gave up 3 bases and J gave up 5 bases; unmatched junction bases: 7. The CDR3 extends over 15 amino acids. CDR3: CASSQTLAGQETQYF. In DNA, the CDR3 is TGCGCCAGCAGCCAGACCCTAGCGGGACAGGAGACCCAGTACTTC.

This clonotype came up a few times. Here the CDR3 reads CASSLGRDYNEQFF. In DNA, the CDR3 is TGTGCCAGCAGCCTAGGGAGGGACTACAATGAGCAGTTCTTC. The chain links TRBV7-9 to TRBJ2-1; 7 bases map to TRBD2. Germline V lookup: CDR1 SEHNR, CDR2 FQNEAQ (reference sequence). This CDR3 comprises 14 residues. Unmatched junction bases numbered 4, after V lost 5 bases and J lost 3 bases.

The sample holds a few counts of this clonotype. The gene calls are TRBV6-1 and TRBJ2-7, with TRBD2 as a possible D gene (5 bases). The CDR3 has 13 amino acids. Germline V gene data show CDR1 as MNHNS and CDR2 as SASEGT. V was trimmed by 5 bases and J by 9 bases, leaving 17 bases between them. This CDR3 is CASSPRQFRGQYF. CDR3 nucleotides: TGTGCCAGCAGTCCCAGACAATTCCGGGGGCAGTACTTC.

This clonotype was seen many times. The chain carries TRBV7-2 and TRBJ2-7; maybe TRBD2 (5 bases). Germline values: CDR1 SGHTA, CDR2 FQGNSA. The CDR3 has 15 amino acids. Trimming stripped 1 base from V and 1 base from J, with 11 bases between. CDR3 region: CASSLGLAPSYEQYF. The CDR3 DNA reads TGTGCCAGCAGCTTAGGTTTAGCGCCATCCTACGAGCAGTACTTC. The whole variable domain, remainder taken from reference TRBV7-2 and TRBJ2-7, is GAGVSQSPSNKVTEKGKDVELRCDPISGHTALYWYRQSLGQGLEFLIYFQGNSAPDKSGLPSDRFSAERTGGSVSTLTIQRTQQEDSAVYLCASSLGLAPSYEQYFGPGTRLTVT.

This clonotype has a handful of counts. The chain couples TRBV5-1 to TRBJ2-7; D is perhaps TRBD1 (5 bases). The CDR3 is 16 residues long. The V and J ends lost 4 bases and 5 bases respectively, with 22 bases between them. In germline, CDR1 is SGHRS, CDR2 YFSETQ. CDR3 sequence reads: CASSPLYLQGANEQYF. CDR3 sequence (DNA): TGCGCCAGCAGCCCACTCTATTTACAAGGGGCCAACGAGCAGTACTTC.

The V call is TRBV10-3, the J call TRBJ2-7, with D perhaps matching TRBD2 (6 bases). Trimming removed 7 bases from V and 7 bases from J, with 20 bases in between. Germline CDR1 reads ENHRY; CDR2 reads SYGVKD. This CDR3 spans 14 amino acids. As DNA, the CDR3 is TGTGCCATCACCCTAACGGGAAACGCGGGGGAGCAGTACTTC. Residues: CAITLTGNAGEQYF.

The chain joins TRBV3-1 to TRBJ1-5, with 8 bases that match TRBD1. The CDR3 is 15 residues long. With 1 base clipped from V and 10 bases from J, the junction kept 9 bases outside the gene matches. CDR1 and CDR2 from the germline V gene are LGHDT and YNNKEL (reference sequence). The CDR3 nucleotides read TGTGCCAGCAGCCAAGGATCGGACAGGGATCGCCCCCAGCATTTT. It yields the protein CASSQGSDRDRPQHF.

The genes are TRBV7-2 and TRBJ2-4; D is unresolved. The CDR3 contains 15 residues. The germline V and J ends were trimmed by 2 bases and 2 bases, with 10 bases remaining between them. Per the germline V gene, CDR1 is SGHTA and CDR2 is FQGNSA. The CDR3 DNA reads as TGTGCCAGCAGCTTACTTGGTGGGTCCAAAAACATTCAGTACTTC. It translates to CASSLLGGSKNIQYF.

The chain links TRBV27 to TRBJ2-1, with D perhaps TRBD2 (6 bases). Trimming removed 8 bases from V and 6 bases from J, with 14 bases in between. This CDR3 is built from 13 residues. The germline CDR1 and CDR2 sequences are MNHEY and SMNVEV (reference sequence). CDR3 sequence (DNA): TGTGCCAGCCAAACACTAGCACCCAATGAGCAGTTCTTC. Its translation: CASQTLAPNEQFF.

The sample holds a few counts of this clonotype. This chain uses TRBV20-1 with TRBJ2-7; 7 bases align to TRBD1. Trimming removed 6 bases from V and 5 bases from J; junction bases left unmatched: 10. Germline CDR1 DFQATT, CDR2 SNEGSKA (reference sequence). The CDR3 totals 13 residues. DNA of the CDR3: TGCAGTGCCAGCGACAGGGCCCCCGACGAGCAGTACTTC. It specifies CSASDRAPDEQYF.

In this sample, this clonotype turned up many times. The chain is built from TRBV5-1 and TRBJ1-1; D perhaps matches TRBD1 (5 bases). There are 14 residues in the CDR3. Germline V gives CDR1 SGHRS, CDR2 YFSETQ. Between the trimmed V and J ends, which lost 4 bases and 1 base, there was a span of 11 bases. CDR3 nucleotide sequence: TGCGCCAGCAGCGGGAGGGGCCCGAACACTGAAGCTTTCTTT. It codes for CASSGRGPNTEAFF.

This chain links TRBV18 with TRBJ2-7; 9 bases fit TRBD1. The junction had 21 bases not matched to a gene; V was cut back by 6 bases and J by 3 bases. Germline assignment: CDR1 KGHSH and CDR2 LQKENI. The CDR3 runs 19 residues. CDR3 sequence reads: CASSPTSHRGRRLDYEQYF. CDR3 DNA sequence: TGTGCCAGCTCCCCAACCAGCCACAGGGGGCGCCGGCTAGACTACGAGCAGTACTTC.

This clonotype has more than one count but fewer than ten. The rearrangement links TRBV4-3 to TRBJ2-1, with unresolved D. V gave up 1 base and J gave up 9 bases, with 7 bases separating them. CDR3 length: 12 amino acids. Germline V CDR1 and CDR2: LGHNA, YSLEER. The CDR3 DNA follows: TGCGCCAGCAGCCAAGGGGGTAGTGAGCAGTTCTTC. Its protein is CASSQGGSEQFF.

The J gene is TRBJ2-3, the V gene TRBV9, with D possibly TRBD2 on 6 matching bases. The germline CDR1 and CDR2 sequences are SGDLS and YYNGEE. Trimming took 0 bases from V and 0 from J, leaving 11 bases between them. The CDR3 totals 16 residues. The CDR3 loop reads CASSVGGGSSTDTQYF. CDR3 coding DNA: TGTGCCAGCAGCGTAGGCGGAGGGTCTAGCACAGATACGCAGTATTTT.

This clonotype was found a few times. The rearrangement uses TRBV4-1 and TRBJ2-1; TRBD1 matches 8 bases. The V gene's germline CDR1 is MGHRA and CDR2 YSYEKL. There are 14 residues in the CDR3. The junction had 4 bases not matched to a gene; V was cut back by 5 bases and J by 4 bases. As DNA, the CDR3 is TGCGCCAGCAGCACAGGGGGGTGGTACAATGAGCAGTTCTTC. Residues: CASSTGGWYNEQFF.

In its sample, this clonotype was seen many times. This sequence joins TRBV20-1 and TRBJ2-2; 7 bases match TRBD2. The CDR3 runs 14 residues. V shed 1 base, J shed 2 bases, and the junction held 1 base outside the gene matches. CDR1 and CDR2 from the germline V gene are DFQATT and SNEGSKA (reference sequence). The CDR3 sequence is CSARAGGNTGELFF. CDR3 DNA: TGCAGTGCTAGAGCGGGAGGAAACACCGGGGAGCTGTTTTTT.

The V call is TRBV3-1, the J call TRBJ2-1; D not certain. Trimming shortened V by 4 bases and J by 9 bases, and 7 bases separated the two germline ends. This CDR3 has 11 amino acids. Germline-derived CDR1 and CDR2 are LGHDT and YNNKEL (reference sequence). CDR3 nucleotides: TGTGCCAGCAGCCTGAGAAGTGAGCAGTTCTTC. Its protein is CASSLRSEQFF.

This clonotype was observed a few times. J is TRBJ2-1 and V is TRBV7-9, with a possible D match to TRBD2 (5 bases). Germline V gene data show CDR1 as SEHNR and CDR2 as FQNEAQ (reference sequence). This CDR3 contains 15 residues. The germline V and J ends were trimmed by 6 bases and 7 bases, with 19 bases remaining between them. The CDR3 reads CASSSRSLAQNEQFF. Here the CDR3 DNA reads TGTGCCAGCAGTTCCAGGTCCCTAGCCCAGAATGAGCAGTTCTTC.

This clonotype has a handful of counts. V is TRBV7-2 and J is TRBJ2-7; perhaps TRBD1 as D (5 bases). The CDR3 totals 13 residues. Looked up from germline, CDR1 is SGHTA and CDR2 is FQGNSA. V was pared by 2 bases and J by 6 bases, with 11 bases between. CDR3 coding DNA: TGTGCCAGCAGCTTACGACGCAGGGCCGAGCAGTACTTC. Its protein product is CASSLRRRAEQYF.

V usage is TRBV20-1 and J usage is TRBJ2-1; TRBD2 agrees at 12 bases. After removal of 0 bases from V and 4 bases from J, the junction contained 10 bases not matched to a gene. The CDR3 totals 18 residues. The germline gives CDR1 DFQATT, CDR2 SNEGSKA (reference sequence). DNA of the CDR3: TGCAGTGCTAGAGATTTGAGACTAGCGGGAGAGGGATACAATGAGCAGTTCTTC. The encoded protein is CSARDLRLAGEGYNEQFF.

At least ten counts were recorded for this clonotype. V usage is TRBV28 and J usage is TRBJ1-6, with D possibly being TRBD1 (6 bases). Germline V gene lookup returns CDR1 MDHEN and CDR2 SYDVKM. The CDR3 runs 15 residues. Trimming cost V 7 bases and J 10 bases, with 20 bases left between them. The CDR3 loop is CASTPGGQGLSPLHF. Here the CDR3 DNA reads TGTGCCAGCACCCCCGGGGGGCAGGGGTTGTCACCCCTCCACTTT.

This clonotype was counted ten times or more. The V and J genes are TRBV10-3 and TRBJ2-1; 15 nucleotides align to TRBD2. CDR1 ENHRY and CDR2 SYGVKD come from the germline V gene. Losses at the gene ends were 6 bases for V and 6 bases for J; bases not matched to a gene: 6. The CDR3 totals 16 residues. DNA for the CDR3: TGTGCCATCAGCGAAAAGGGACTAGCGGGAGGCAATGAGCAGTTCTTC. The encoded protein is CAISEKGLAGGNEQFF.

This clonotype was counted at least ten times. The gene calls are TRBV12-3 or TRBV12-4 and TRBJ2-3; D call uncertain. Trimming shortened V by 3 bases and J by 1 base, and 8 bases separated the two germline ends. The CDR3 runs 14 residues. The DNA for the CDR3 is TGTGCCAGCAGTTTTTCTCCAGGCACAGATACGCAGTATTTT. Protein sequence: CASSFSPGTDTQYF.

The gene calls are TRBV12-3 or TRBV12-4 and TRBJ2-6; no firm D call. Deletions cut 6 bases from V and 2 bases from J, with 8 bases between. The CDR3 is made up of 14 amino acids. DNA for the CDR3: TGTGCCAGCAGCCCTACTCCTGGGGCCAACGTCCTGACTTTC. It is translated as CASSPTPGANVLTF.